This paragraph reports one TCR beta chain. What it recognizes is unknown. The data belong to a study of radiotherapy plus CTLA-4 blockade in lung cancer. Whole-study results and caveats: Following radiotherapy plus ipilimumab, tumor-derived TCR clones expanded in the blood.

V gave up 7 bases and J gave up 4 bases; unmatched junction bases: 9. Germline V gene sequence: CDR1 SGHRS, CDR2 YFSETQ. The CDR3 spans 16 residues. Measured with immunoSEQ multiplex PCR; TCRdb has only the in-frame clones, and not every one. The profile shows roughly 66,000 clones, over 75% of them singletons. The material was peripheral blood, obtained from a patient treated with radiotherapy plus ipilimumab. J is TRBJ2-1 and V is TRBV5-1; 12 bases are a match to TRBD2. The sequence came from a human donor with non-small cell lung cancer who had a partial response to radiotherapy plus ipilimumab. The CDR3 DNA follows: TGCGCCAGCTCAAGACTAGCGGGAGTAATTTACAATGAGCAGTTCTTC. It yields the protein CASSRLAGVIYNEQFF. Filled out from reference TRBV5-1 and TRBJ2-1, the complete variable domain reads KAGVTQTPRYLIKTRGQQVTLSCSPISGHRSVSWYQQTPGQGLQFLFEYFSETQRNKGNFPGRFSGRQFSNSRSEMNVSTLELGDSALYLCASSRLAGVIYNEQFFGPGTRLTVL.